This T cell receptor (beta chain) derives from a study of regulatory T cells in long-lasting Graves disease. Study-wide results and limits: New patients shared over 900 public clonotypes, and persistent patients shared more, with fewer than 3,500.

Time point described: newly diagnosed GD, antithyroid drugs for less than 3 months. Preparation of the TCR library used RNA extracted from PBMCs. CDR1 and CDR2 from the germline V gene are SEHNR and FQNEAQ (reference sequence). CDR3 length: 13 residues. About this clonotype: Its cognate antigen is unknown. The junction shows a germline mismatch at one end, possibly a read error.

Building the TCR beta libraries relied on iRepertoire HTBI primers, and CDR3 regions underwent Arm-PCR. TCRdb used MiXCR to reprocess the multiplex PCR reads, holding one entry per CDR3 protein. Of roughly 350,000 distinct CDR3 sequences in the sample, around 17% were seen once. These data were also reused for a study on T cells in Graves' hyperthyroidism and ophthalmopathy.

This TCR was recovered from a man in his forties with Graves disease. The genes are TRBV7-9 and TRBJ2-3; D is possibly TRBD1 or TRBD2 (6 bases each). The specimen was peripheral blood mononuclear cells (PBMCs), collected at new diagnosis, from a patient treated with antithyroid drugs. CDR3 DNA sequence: TGCGCCAGCAGCCGGGGGCGATCGGATACGCAGTATTTT. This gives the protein CASSRGRSDTQYF.